This TCR beta chain appears in the sequencing data of a study of blood T cell repertoires in COVID-19. Study details: Samples representing acute and convalescent COVID-19 were sourced from the United States, Italy and Spain.

The germline gives CDR1 MNHEY, CDR2 SMNVEV (reference sequence). The V and J ends lost 4 bases and 5 bases respectively, with 17 bases between them. This CDR3 is built from 15 residues. Enrollment of patients from Seattle took place during active infection, with longitudinal follow-up. Study processing details: Reference gene primer amplification gave nucleated cell count estimates. Only in-frame clones appear in the TCRdb table, and some are missing; sequencing was by immunoSEQ multiplex PCR. V, J and clone size are those of that table, while D and trimming were read from the DNA. The table has 150,000 or so clones, roughly four fifths seen once.

Sequenced input: peripheral blood. This clonotype originated in a woman in her fifties or sixties with COVID-19, enrolled during active disease. The genes are TRBV27 and TRBJ1-2, with TRBD1 as a possible D gene (5 bases). The CDR3 DNA reads as TGTGCCAGCAGTTCCGCCCGTCAGGGAAGGTATGGCTACACCTTC. Its translation: CASSSARQGRYGYTF.